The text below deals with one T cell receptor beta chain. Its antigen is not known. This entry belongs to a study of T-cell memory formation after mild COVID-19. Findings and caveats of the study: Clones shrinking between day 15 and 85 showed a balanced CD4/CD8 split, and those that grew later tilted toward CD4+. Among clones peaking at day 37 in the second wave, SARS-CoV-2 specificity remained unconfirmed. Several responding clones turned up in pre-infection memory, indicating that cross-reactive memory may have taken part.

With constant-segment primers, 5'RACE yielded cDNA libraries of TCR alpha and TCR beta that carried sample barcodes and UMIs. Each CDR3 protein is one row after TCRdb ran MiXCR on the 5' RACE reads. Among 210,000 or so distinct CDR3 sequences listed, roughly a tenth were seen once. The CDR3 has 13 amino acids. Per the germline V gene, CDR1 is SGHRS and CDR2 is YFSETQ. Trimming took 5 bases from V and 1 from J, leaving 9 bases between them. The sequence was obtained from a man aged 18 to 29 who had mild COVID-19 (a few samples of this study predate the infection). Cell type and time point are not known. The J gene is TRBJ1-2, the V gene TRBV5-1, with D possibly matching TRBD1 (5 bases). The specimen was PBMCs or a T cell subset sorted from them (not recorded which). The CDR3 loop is CASSLQDNYGYTF. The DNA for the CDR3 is TGCGCCAGCAGTTTACAGGATAACTATGGCTACACCTTC.